What follows describes a single T cell receptor beta chain. The data belong to a study of technical replicates of blood from four donors. Germline lookup yields CDR1 MNHEY and CDR2 SVGAGI. CDR3 size: 13 residues. Trimming left V 2 bases short and J 7 bases short, with 8 bases between. Libraries were prepared by immunoSEQ multiplex PCR; TCRdb keeps only in-frame clonotypes and omits some of them. There are 65,000 to 95,000 clones in the sample; 90% to 95% occur only once, and 0.39% lies in the top ten. The sample was T cells isolated from PBMCs. The TCR originated in a human donor in good health. The chain has TRBV6-5 and TRBJ2-2, with D perhaps matching TRBD2 (5 bases). The CDR3 DNA follows: TGTGCCAGCAGTTACGGGAGCGGCGGGGAGCTGTTTTTT. This sequence encodes CASSYGSGGELFF.